This T cell receptor beta chain was observed in a study of shared clonotypes between healthy human individuals. Looking at the study overall: CD4 naive and memory got three plates each, CD8 naive two, CD8 memory one. General study findings and limits: Sampling was confined to blood; repertoires within tissues likely differ.

Sequencing was performed with immunoSEQ multiplex PCR; in TCRdb, only in-frame clones are kept and a portion is missing. The sample comprises approximately 530,000 clones, about 96% of which are singletons, and approximately 0.067% rests with the top ten. Note on this clone: What it recognizes is unknown.

Per germline, CDR1 SGDLS and CDR2 YYNGEE. The CDR3 has 14 amino acids. V was pared by 1 base and J by 6 bases, with 3 bases of the junction left unmatched. The clonotype comes from a woman aged 25 to 39 in good health. This sequence joins TRBV9 and TRBJ2-1; the match to TRBD2 covers 8 bases. Sequencing was done on a sample of naive CD4+ T cells sorted from blood. As for subset: CD45RA+ positively selected. CDR3 DNA sequence: TGTGCCAGCAGCGTAATCGGGAGGGCCAATGAGCAGTTCTTC. Its translation: CASSVIGRANEQFF. Looking up the rest from reference TRBV9 and TRBJ2-1 gives the full variable domain: DSGVTQTPKHLITATGQRVTLRCSPRSGDLSVYWYQQSLDQGLQFLIQYYNGEERAKGNILERFSAQQFPDLHSELNLSSLELGDSALYFCASSVIGRANEQFFGPGTRLTVL.